This T cell receptor beta chain was sequenced for a study of cytomegalovirus exposure and HLA in healthy donors (dated by TCRdb to about 2017). General notes on the study: According to an earlier analysis of 450 to 650 of the donors, roughly 180 million T cells yielded 100 million or so unique TCR beta sequences and 250 to 350 Gb of sequence data. Approximately 300 gigabases of sequencing data and 80 million or so unique TCR sequences were included in an early release covering several hundred HLA-typed donors. Donor age, sex, ethnicity and CMV serostatus were collected together with the repertoire data. An earlier analysis of approximately 630 of the donors applied high-throughput TCR beta sequencing to assess whether each TCR beta V gene segment acted as functional or pseudogenic. Among the roughly 390 genotyped donors, 81% belonged to the genetic ancestry cluster associated with self-reported Caucasian donors. The study used immunosequencing to profile the T cell repertoires of hundreds of subjects and linked those repertoires to cytomegalovirus serostatus. Typing coverage differed by locus: A, B, C, DRB1 and DQB1 were typed in roughly 620-630 donors, DQA1 in about 500, DPA1 in around 600, and DPB1 in 472. In the later analysis, no new phenotypic data were used to find candidate immune exposures; instead, reliance was placed on TCR beta sequences and their occurrence across donors. All discovery cohort repertoires had been generated using a single sequencing platform. In a later analysis, previously published TCR beta repertoires from 550 to 700 donors were re-analyzed and high-resolution HLA genotyping was added so that TCR occurrence patterns could be studied. Roughly five DR-DQ haplotypes were handled as single units for association and clustering, since linkage in the cohort was strong. Class I and class II HLA loci were covered by the typing at four-digit resolution. In a later genetic analysis, genome-wide SNP genotypes for about 65% of the roughly 670 donors were used, and that subset was treated as a discovery cohort. The study aimed to test whether cataloging public T cell receptors could reveal signatures of past pathogen exposure. Along with the 666-subject first cohort, a separate validation cohort of over a hundred different subjects was used. Among about 370 genotyped donors of the cohort, an average of around 220,000 unique TCR beta nucleotide sequences was sequenced per donor, of which about 20% were non-productive. The study combined high-throughput TCR immunosequencing, statistical association of individual TCRs with disease status, and machine learning to predict cytomegalovirus infection status. What the authors observed across the whole study: When HLA alleles, especially DR and DQ, strongly co-occurred, TCR associations were difficult to assign to individual alleles. According to a later analysis, most CMV-associated TCR beta chains appeared to be HLA-restricted, and the HLA associations seemed to be driven largely by CMV exposure. Several of the top co-occurrence clusters appeared to be linked to parvovirus B19, influenza, CMV and Epstein-Barr virus, according to a later analysis. Because some donors lacked HLA typing at each locus, the association tests relied only on the typed subset. Only TCR beta chains were sequenced in this cohort, and the absence of alpha or paired-chain data limited detectable features. In a later analysis, HLA-associated TCR beta chains showed more clonal expansion and lower generation probabilities than non-associated chains that were equally common. According to a later genetic analysis, donors in an Asian-associated ancestry cluster had fewer N-insertions in productive TCRs than the roughly 670-donor mean. Because the 87-base-pair reads could not distinguish some IMGT-functional V segments, including TRBV6-2 and TRBV6-3, those segments were excluded. Immune exposure information for the cohort was limited to CMV serostatus. A further reported finding was that TCR beta sequences accurately predicted the HLA-A and HLA-B alleles for most subjects in the first cohort. While some public TCRs were present in many individuals, most TCR sequences turned up only very rarely across donors. Specific HLA alleles were associated with 15,000 to 20,000 TCR beta sequences at a false discovery rate of 0.05 in a later analysis. The earlier analysis of some 540 of the donors excluded roughly 16 rarely observed V segments, including chromosome 9 orphons, because counts were too low. According to the authors, the approach could potentially be generalized to other disease states and immunological phenotypes. In a later analysis, TCR association rates were found to vary across HLA loci, with the most associated TCRs seen for DRB1 alleles and the fewest for HLA-C alleles. Roughly uniform sequencing depth across donors was assumed in presence/absence analyses, although this assumption may not hold. In a later genetic analysis, a missense DCLRE1C variant was associated with V-gene and J-gene trimming of TCR beta chains, and the association was replicated in an independent cohort. A few of the identified cytomegalovirus-associated TCR beta chains were confirmed in vitro to be specific for cytomegalovirus antigens. Linkage disequilibrium might explain the correlated functional status among segregating V segments, but an unknown experimental factor could not be ruled out. A group of highly shared sequence variants was considered likely to be a technical artifact of the sequencing pipeline. In an earlier analysis of about 600 of the donors, most TCR beta V segments appeared in productive rearrangements about 87% or about 30% of the time, broadly matching IMGT annotations. The study gave a list of under 200 TCR beta chains associated with cytomegalovirus. In both the original and validation cohorts, the classifier was reported to diagnose cytomegalovirus status with high specificity and sensitivity.

The cohort comprised 710 or so healthy bone marrow donors. Cohort members were all nominally healthy when sampled, although unrecorded immune exposures were likely present. The donor tested CMV seronegative, placing the donor among the 350 to 400 seronegative members of the cohort. A peripheral blood sample was collected from each donor, and TCR beta sequencing was performed on peripheral blood mononuclear cells. The Qiagen DNeasy Blood Extraction Kit was used to extract genomic DNA from the blood cell samples. Regarding this clone: Its binding antigen is unknown. Base qualities are not at hand, and no much larger clone is one base apart.

The method was the immunoSEQ multiplex PCR assay. For the multiplex PCR, a mixture combining 60 forward primers for TCR Vbeta segments and 13 reverse primers for TCR Jbeta segments was used. The CDR3 region of rearranged TCR beta genes was amplified from genomic DNA by a multiplex PCR assay. On the Illumina HiSeq System, the amplified TCR beta libraries were sequenced as 87-base-pair reads. Turning to the authors' computational methods: A later analysis counted about 80 million unique TCR beta chains across the 640 or so repertoires, and around 9.9 million of these chains were shared by at least two donors. To remove PCR and sequencing errors, raw reads were error-corrected and collapsed into unique sequences using a nearest-neighbor algorithm that merged closely related sequences. Alignment of CDR3 sequences to IMGT reference sequences was used to assign V, D and J gene segments. For a sequence to be retained, a match of at least six nucleotides was required to both a V gene segment and a J gene segment. A rearrangement was called productive if the CDR3 had no stop codons and remained in frame with V and J, and every other rearrangement was called non-productive. CDR3 was defined by IMGT convention, running from the second conserved V-encoded cysteine to the conserved J-encoded phenylalanine. In an earlier analysis of around 640 of the donors, sequences lacking an unambiguous match to a single V gene segment were excluded. An earlier analysis of almost 600 of the donors classified V segments as functional when productive rearrangements were above 56.7% and as segregating when the standard deviation between donors was above 5%. A statistical classification framework was developed to diagnose cytomegalovirus status using the catalog of TCR beta chain sequences. In a later analysis, TCR nucleotide sequences were compared against IMGT/GENE-DB human TR gene sequences so that V and J genes could be assigned. Using the TCRdist pipeline, a later analysis assigned CDR3 sequences along with most-parsimonious VDJ recombination scenarios. In a later analysis, each TCR beta chain was defined by its CDR3 amino acid sequence together with its V-gene family, and reads without a unique V-gene family were excluded. As a way to deal with suspected cross-contamination and a sequencing artifact, a later analysis dropped 640 or so nucleotide sequences that were highly shared and had low generation probability. For each public chain, a later analysis derived a clonal expansion index from normalized ranks of inferred template counts within each repertoire. In a later analysis, generation probabilities were computed with a VDJ recombination model fitted to out-of-frame rearrangements, and the resulting probabilities were checked against IGoR. In a later analysis, TCR-TCR, TCR-HLA and TCR-CMV co-occurrence was scored with hypergeometric tests, and a repertoire-size bias correction was applied to TCR pairs. In a later analysis, false discovery rates were estimated by permuting HLA or CMV assignments 20 times. A later analysis grouped co-occurring TCRs with DBSCAN, adding TCRdist sequence similarity when clustering within HLA-allele-positive subsets. Repertoires with fewer than 30,000 or more than 120,000 public chains were left out of co-occurrence clustering, as were a handful of repertoires with anomalous nucleotide sharing. Held by TCRdb, this immuneACCESS table contains in-frame sequences only and omits some clones. Under half of the omission traces to an unresolved V gene where checked; the cause of the rest is unknown. V and J calls and clone size are those listed in that table; D and trimming were worked out from the DNA. Here the sample has about 170,000 clones; about four fifths occur a single time. Jointly, the top ten make up roughly 1.5% of the sample.

The CDR3 goes from the cysteine to the phenylalanine over 18 residues. The only DNA kept is the CDR3, 54 bases in frame from the first base. Sequencing was done on a sample of PBMCs. The chain is made from TRBV21-1 and TRBJ2-3; whether TRBD2, the table's D call, matches the DNA was not checked. TRBV21-1 is a pseudogene segment. This TCR was recovered from a male donor in good health and CMV-seronegative. The sequenced DNA: TGTGCCAGCCCGAGTGGGGGGGGGCCCTTCAATTACACAGATACGCAGTATTTT. The encoded protein is CASPSGGGPFNYTDTQYF.